The sequence of this T cell receptor (beta chain) was determined in a study of human T cells and chemical hapten exposure. Time point described: pre-sensitization, week 0. Treatment described: therapeutic diphenylcyclopropenone sensitization with weekly scalp DPC. TCRdb passed the RACE reads through MiXCR, listing each CDR3 protein once. The sample contains over 70,000 distinct CDR3 sequences, about 14% of which appear only once. The germline V gene has CDR1 LGHDT and CDR2 YNNKEL (reference sequence). The CDR3 consists of 11 residues. Between the trimmed V and J ends, which lost 7 bases and 10 bases, there was a span of 13 bases. Concerning this clonotype: What it binds is unknown.

Points from the study as a whole: TCRs above 1 in 1000 frequency did not change with DPC sensitization.

This chain joins TRBV3-1 and TRBJ1-2; no definite D call. This sequence was found in a woman between 45 and 65 years old with alopecia areata. Some clones in this sample may be carry-over from other donors' samples. This specimen was whole blood, taken in connection with sensitization to the hapten diphenylcyclopropenone (DPC). The CDR3 loop is CASTSSGIYTF. Written as DNA, the CDR3 is TGTGCCAGCACCTCAAGCGGTATCTACACCTTC.